These 19 T cell receptor beta chains were sequenced from one sample in a study of CD4 T cells in relation to SARS-CoV-2 and coronaviruses. Unexposed donor CD4+ T cells date from about 2011-2019, before the COVID-19 pandemic. Isolation of CD4+ T cells took place after roughly nine days in culture. Measured with immunoSEQ multiplex PCR; TCRdb has only the in-frame clones, and not every one. The sample consists of more than 20,000 clones, over 65% of them appearing once. Which antigens these TCRs recognize remains unknown. Material: CD4+ T cells from PBMCs, cultured in vitro. These receptors all stem from a human donor in good health.

The rearrangement uses TRBV21-1 and TRBJ2-5. TRBV21-1 is given as a pseudogene. The CDR3 is 17 amino acids. As DNA, the CDR3 is TGTGCCAGCAGCAAAGTAGGGTTCCGGCACAAACAAGAGACCCAGTACTTC. It codes for CASSKVGFRHKQETQYF.

The chain joins TRBV5-1 to TRBJ2-1; D not certain. Germline CDR1 is SGHRS and CDR2 is YFSETQ. Trimming left V 5 bases short and J 1 base short, with 7 bases between. The length of the CDR3 is 13 residues. CDR3 sequence (DNA): TGCGCCAGCAGGGAAGGATCCTACAATGAGCAGTTCTTC. Translation: CASREGSYNEQFF.

This sequence joins TRBV12-3 or TRBV12-4 and TRBJ2-3, with D unclear. The germline V and J ends were trimmed by 6 bases and 8 bases, with 9 bases remaining between them. The CDR3 totals 11 residues. CDR3 DNA: TGTGCCAGCAGGGGATATCTTACGCAGTATTTT. Translating it yields CASRGYLTQYF.

The rearrangement links TRBV9 to TRBJ2-1, with unresolved D. V lost 0 bases and J lost 2, with 15 bases in between. Germline loops: CDR1 SGDLS, CDR2 YYNGEE. There are 17 residues in the CDR3. The CDR3 sequence is CASSVGAEAPTYNEQFF. The CDR3 DNA follows: TGTGCCAGCAGCGTAGGGGCGGAAGCGCCTACCTACAATGAGCAGTTCTTC.

This clone was recorded only once. The chain links TRBV2 to TRBJ1-1; no reliable D call. Germline CDR1 is SNHLY and CDR2 is FYNNEI. There are 13 residues in the CDR3. V lost 6 bases and J 4 bases, leaving 12 bases between the germline ends. CDR3 in DNA: TGTGCCAGCAGAGACGGTGGGGTCACTGAAGCTTTCTTT. It encodes CASRDGGVTEAFF.

CDR3 DNA sequence: TGTGCCAGCGGGCGGGCCGATAATCCTACTAGCACAGATACGCAGTATTTT. Its protein product is CASGRADNPTSTDTQYF. This rearrangement joins TRBV18 to TRBJ2-3, with TRBD2 as a possible D gene (5 bases). Between the trimmed V and J ends, which lost 8 bases and 0 bases, there was a span of 21 bases. Germline-derived CDR1 and CDR2 are KGHSH and LQKENI. The CDR3 length is 17 residues.

The rearrangement joins TRBV6-2 or TRBV6-3 to TRBJ1-5, with D uncertain. Trimming stripped 3 bases from V and 0 bases from J, with 15 bases between. The CDR3 is 17 amino acids. CDR1 and CDR2 from the germline V gene are MNHEY and SVGEGT. In nucleotides, the CDR3 is TGTGCCAGCAGTTATCTTGTCGGGTTAAATAGCAATCAGCCCCAGCATTTT. Protein sequence: CASSYLVGLNSNQPQHF.

The V and J genes are TRBV7-3 and TRBJ2-1, with TRBD2 identical over 9 bases. V was clipped by 5 bases and J by 4 bases; unmatched bases: 9. Germline V gene lookup returns CDR1 SGHTA and CDR2 FQGTGA. The CDR3 sequence is 16 residues long. The CDR3 reads CASSLGTSLKYNEQFF. The DNA of the CDR3 is TGTGCCAGCAGCCTGGGGACTAGCCTCAAATACAATGAGCAGTTCTTC.

This chain links TRBV6-5 with TRBJ1-6; D gene ambiguous. The CDR3 sequence is 13 residues long. Trimming removed 0 bases at V and 10 bases at J, with 7 bases between. Germline CDR1 MNHEY, CDR2 SVGAGI. The CDR3: CASSYSAGSPLHF. The CDR3 nucleotides are TGTGCCAGCAGTTACTCGGCGGGATCACCCCTCCACTTT.

V usage is TRBV21-1 and J usage is TRBJ1-1; TRBD1, the D gene given by the table, was not confirmed from the DNA. TRBV21-1 is annotated as a pseudogene. The CDR3 length is 14 residues. DNA for the CDR3: TGTGCCAGCAGCAAGTGGCAGGCGAACACTGAAGCTTTCTTT. Translated: CASSKWQANTEAFF.

The chain recombines TRBV4-1 with TRBJ1-1; D ambiguous. Germline V CDR1 and CDR2: MGHRA, YSYEKL. Trimming shortened V by 6 bases and J by 0 bases, and 11 bases separated the two germline ends. CDR3 length: 14 amino acids. The CDR3, as DNA: TGCGCCAGCAGGGGCTTACTCCTGAACACTGAAGCTTTCTTT. Translated, it gives CASRGLLLNTEAFF.

This chain links TRBV5-4 with TRBJ2-1; 8 bases line up with TRBD2. Germline loops: CDR1 SGHNT, CDR2 YYREEE (reference sequence). V was clipped by 0 bases and J by 12 bases; unmatched bases: 11. The CDR3 is made up of 15 amino acids. The chain's CDR3 is CASSLVASGPSGQFF. Written as DNA, the CDR3 is TGTGCCAGCAGCTTGGTCGCTAGCGGGCCTTCGGGGCAGTTCTTC.

The J gene is TRBJ1-4, the V gene TRBV19; D is possibly TRBD1 (5 bases). The germline gives CDR1 LNHDA, CDR2 SQIVND (reference sequence). Trimming stripped 6 bases from V and 6 bases from J, with 14 bases between. The CDR3 spans 14 residues. The CDR3 is CASRHQGEYEKLFF. As DNA, the CDR3 is TGTGCCAGTAGGCACCAGGGTGAATATGAAAAACTGTTTTTT.

The chain is built from TRBV7-3 and TRBJ2-7; D possibly corresponds to TRBD2 (5 bases). Germline assignment: CDR1 SGHTA and CDR2 FQGTGA. The CDR3 consists of 15 residues. Trimming left V 7 bases short and J 5 bases short, with 21 bases between. The CDR3 DNA reads as TGTGCCAGCATCTCTAGAGGAGCGGTTGCCGACGAGCAGTACTTC. Translating gives CASISRGAVADEQYF. Combining the CDR3 with reference TRBV7-3 and TRBJ2-7 gives the whole variable domain GAGVSQTPSNKVTEKGKYVELRCDPISGHTALYWYRQSLGQGPEFLIYFQGTGAADDSGLPNDRFFAVRPEGSVSTLKIQRTERGDSAVYLCASISRGAVADEQYFGPGTRLTVT.

This clone has just a few counts. J is TRBJ2-2 and V is TRBV2, with D maybe TRBD2 (6 bases). This CDR3 is built from 16 residues. Trimming removed 3 bases from V and 2 bases from J, with 13 bases in between. Germline CDR1 and CDR2: SNHLY and FYNNEI. DNA for the CDR3: TGTGCCAGCAGTGAGACGGGACTCTTTAACACCGGGGAGCTGTTTTTT. It codes for CASSETGLFNTGELFF.

The CDR3 DNA sequence: TGTGCCAGCAGCTTAACCGACAGGGACGGCTACACCTTC. This gives the protein CASSLTDRDGYTF. This chain uses TRBV7-6 with TRBJ1-2; 7 bases line up with TRBD1. The germline gives CDR1 SGHVS, CDR2 FNYEAQ. The CDR3 sequence is 13 residues long. The junction had 5 bases not matched to a gene; V was cut back by 2 bases and J by 8 bases.

This chain connects TRBV12-3 or TRBV12-4 to TRBJ2-6; D call uncertain. V dropped 0 bases and J dropped 3 bases, with 0 bases sitting between them. There are 13 residues in the CDR3. For the CDR3, the DNA is TGTGCCAGCAGTTTAGCTGGGGCCAACGTCCTGACTTTC. It yields the protein CASSLAGANVLTF.

The rearrangement uses TRBV6-1 and TRBJ2-3, with D perhaps matching TRBD2 (5 bases). CDR1 MNHNS and CDR2 SASEGT come from the germline V gene. The CDR3 spans 15 residues. Trimming took 1 base from V and 5 from J, leaving 13 bases between them. CDR3 residues: CASSEVLARGDTQYF. The CDR3, as DNA: TGTGCCAGCAGTGAAGTCCTAGCACGAGGAGATACGCAGTATTTT.

The gene calls are TRBV9 and TRBJ1-6, with D tentatively TRBD1 (5 bases). Germline V gives CDR1 SGDLS, CDR2 YYNGEE. The length of the CDR3 is 15 residues. Trimming pared 0 bases from V and 7 bases from J, leaving 11 bases between. The CDR3 region is CASSVAGVGNSPLHF. CDR3 nucleotides: TGTGCCAGCAGCGTAGCGGGGGTGGGGAATTCACCCCTCCACTTT.